Shown below are 19 T cell receptor beta chains from a single sample sequenced in a study of blood T cell repertoires in COVID-19. Only in-frame clones appear in the TCRdb table, and some are missing; sequencing was by immunoSEQ multiplex PCR. The table has roughly 440,000 clones, approximately 88% seen once; the top ten hold over 9.5%. The sequencing sample was made of peripheral blood. The receptors were sampled from a woman between 50 and 59 years old with COVID-19, enrolled during active disease.

The rearrangement joins TRBV5-6 to TRBJ2-2, with D perhaps matching TRBD1 (5 bases). Trimming removed 2 bases from V and 2 bases from J, with 7 bases in between. The CDR3 is made up of 14 amino acids. CDR1 and CDR2 from the germline V gene are SGHDT and YYEEEE. The CDR3 protein is CASSLRGNTGELFF. CDR3 DNA: TGTGCCAGCAGCTTAAGGGGAAACACCGGGGAGCTGTTTTTT.

J is TRBJ1-2 and V is TRBV29-1, with 7 bases identical to TRBD1. CDR3 length: 14 amino acids. With 6 bases clipped from V and 3 bases from J, the junction kept 10 bases outside the gene matches. Germline V gene sequence: CDR1 SQVTM, CDR2 ANQGSEA. In DNA form, the CDR3 reads TGCAGCGTGATGACAGGGTCGAAGTACTATGGCTACACCTTC. Translated: CSVMTGSKYYGYTF.

The chain joins TRBV9 to TRBJ2-3; 8 positions match TRBD2. The CDR3 sequence is 13 residues long. The junction had 0 bases not matched to a gene; V was cut back by 2 bases and J by 4 bases. Looked up from germline, CDR1 is SGDLS and CDR2 is YYNGEE. The CDR3 bases are TGTGCCAGCAGCGTGACTAGCGCAGATACGCAGTATTTT. Translation: CASSVTSADTQYF.

V and J are TRBV5-4 and TRBJ1-1, with no clear D. Germline CDR1 is SGHNT and CDR2 is YYREEE (reference sequence). V dropped 3 bases and J dropped 3 bases, with 12 bases sitting between them. This CDR3 comprises 14 residues. CDR3: CASSSGGIHTEAFF. In DNA, the CDR3 is TGTGCCAGCAGCTCTGGCGGGATTCACACTGAAGCTTTCTTT.

For the CDR3, the DNA is TGTGCCAGCGCCGGACAGGCGCACACTGAAGCTTTCTTT. Translating gives CASAGQAHTEAFF. The rearrangement uses TRBV6-5 and TRBJ1-1, with TRBD1 identical over 7 bases. V shed 8 bases, J shed 3 bases, and the junction held 6 bases outside the gene matches. Germline-derived CDR1 and CDR2 are MNHEY and SVGAGI. This CDR3 is 13 amino acids long.

The J gene is TRBJ1-2, the V gene TRBV6-1, with D possibly TRBD1 on 6 matching bases. V was shortened by 3 bases and J by 4 bases, with 15 bases between the two germline ends. Germline V gene lookup returns CDR1 MNHNS and CDR2 SASEGT. The CDR3 is 15 residues long. In DNA, the CDR3 is TGTGCCAGCAGTGAGAGGGGGGGAGACCTCTATGGCTACACCTTC. It encodes CASSERGGDLYGYTF.

The sample holds one count of this clone. The rearrangement joins TRBV7-9 to TRBJ1-2; 8 nucleotides line up with TRBD1. The CDR3 consists of 12 residues. CDR1 is SEHNR, CDR2 FQNEAQ, per germline (reference sequence). V shed 6 bases, J shed 8 bases, and the junction held 5 bases outside the gene matches. The CDR3 coding sequence is TGTGCCAGCAGTCCAGGGGGCACCGGCTACACCTTC. This encodes CASSPGGTGYTF.

J is TRBJ2-1 and V is TRBV11-2, with 12 positions matching TRBD1. J was trimmed by 9 bases and V by 6 bases; bases with no gene match: 6. The CDR3 spans 14 residues. The V gene's germline CDR1 is SGHAT and CDR2 FQNNGV. CDR3 sequence (DNA): TGTGCCAGCAGGAGGGGACAGGGGGCCGGTGAGCAGTTCTTC. Translation: CASRRGQGAGEQFF.

The chain has TRBV15 and TRBJ1-5; D may be TRBD1 (5 bases). CDR3 length equals 17 residues. Looked up from germline, CDR1 is LNHNV and CDR2 is YYDKDF (reference sequence). V lost 3 bases to trimming and J lost 0 bases, with 15 bases between them. In DNA, the CDR3 is TGTGCCACCAGCAGCCCTCTACAGGACAATAGCAATCAGCCCCAGCATTTT. It is translated as CATSSPLQDNSNQPQHF.

V and J are TRBV11-2 and TRBJ2-7, with D possibly TRBD2 on 6 matching bases. Deletions cut 4 bases from V and 2 bases from J, with 12 bases between. This CDR3 is built from 14 residues. CDR1 SGHAT and CDR2 FQNNGV come from the germline V gene. In nucleotides, the CDR3 is TGTGCCAGCAGCTCCCCGGCGGGACCCTACGAGCAGTACTTC. It encodes CASSSPAGPYEQYF. Filled out from reference TRBV11-2 and TRBJ2-7, the complete variable domain reads EAGVAQSPRYKIIEKRQSVAFWCNPISGHATLYWYQQILGQGPKLLIQFQNNGVVDDSQLPKDRFSAERLKGVDSTLKIQPAKLEDSAVYLCASSSPAGPYEQYFGPGTRLTVT.

The rearrangement joins TRBV6-1 to TRBJ1-1, with D perhaps TRBD1 (6 bases). Trimming removed 4 bases at V and 4 bases at J, with 19 bases between. The CDR3 spans 16 residues. Germline V gene lookup returns CDR1 MNHNS and CDR2 SASEGT. The DNA of the CDR3 is TGTGCCAGCAGTGTTACCTTAGCAGGGGAGCGCACTGAAGCTTTCTTT. Translated, it gives CASSVTLAGERTEAFF.

This clone was seen just once. The V gene is TRBV5-1, the J gene TRBJ1-4; D perhaps matches TRBD1 (6 bases). The CDR3 covers 15 residues. Germline CDR1 SGHRS, CDR2 YFSETQ. The ends were cut back, 4 bases at V and 4 bases at J, with 14 bases in the middle. The CDR3 loop is CASSPLGQINEKLFF. CDR3 coding DNA: TGCGCCAGCAGCCCGCTAGGACAGATTAATGAAAAACTGTTTTTT.

V usage is TRBV11-2 and J usage is TRBJ1-4; D not certain. The CDR3 consists of 14 residues. The germline CDR1 and CDR2 sequences are SGHAT and FQNNGV. V lost 5 bases and J lost 0, with 7 bases in between. The CDR3 nucleotides read TGTGCCAGCAGCGTAGGAGCAACTAATGAAAAACTGTTTTTT. The encoded protein is CASSVGATNEKLFF.

This clone showed up just a few times. The chain is built from TRBV4-2 and TRBJ2-1; a possible D gene is TRBD2 (7 bases). V gave up 0 bases and J gave up 0 bases, with 15 bases separating them. Germline V lookup: CDR1 LGHNA, CDR2 YNFKEQ. This CDR3 spans 18 amino acids. DNA for the CDR3: TGTGCCAGCAGCCAAGATCGGAGGGGGGGGAGCTCCTACAATGAGCAGTTCTTC. The encoded protein is CASSQDRRGGSSYNEQFF.

The rearrangement uses TRBV2 and TRBJ1-5, with TRBD1 identical over 7 bases. Germline-derived CDR1 and CDR2 are SNHLY and FYNNEI. This CDR3 contains 17 residues. V gave up 11 bases and J gave up 0 bases; unmatched junction bases: 16. This CDR3 reads CASRHGGQIYSNQPQHF. For the CDR3, the DNA is TGTGCCTCCCGACACGGGGGACAGATTTATAGCAATCAGCCCCAGCATTTT.

J is TRBJ1-2 and V is TRBV7-2, with D possibly being TRBD1 (5 bases). The CDR3 sequence is 15 residues long. CDR1 is SGHTA, CDR2 FQGNSA, per germline. V was trimmed by 2 bases and J by 6 bases, leaving 16 bases between them. CDR3 loop: CASSLSQGGYNGYTF. As DNA, the CDR3 is TGTGCCAGCAGCTTAAGCCAGGGAGGATATAATGGCTACACCTTC.

The rearrangement joins TRBV6-5 to TRBJ1-2; D is unresolved. Trimming shortened V by 7 bases and J by 1 base, and 10 bases separated the two germline ends. Germline V gives CDR1 MNHEY, CDR2 SVGAGI. The CDR3 contains 13 residues. The CDR3 DNA follows: TGTGCCAGCAAGGTGGGGAGTAACTATGGCTACACCTTC. As protein: CASKVGSNYGYTF.

CDR3 region: CASSRTSGLPGDEQFF. DNA of the CDR3: TGTGCCAGTAGTAGGACTAGCGGACTTCCTGGGGATGAGCAGTTCTTC. The chain couples TRBV19 to TRBJ2-1; 10 bases match TRBD2. The trim removed 4 bases at V and 8 bases at J, leaving 11 bases unmatched. Germline CDR1 LNHDA, CDR2 SQIVND (reference sequence). The CDR3 sequence is 16 residues long.

This clone has more than one count but fewer than ten. The chain couples TRBV19 to TRBJ2-3; TRBD2 matches at 12 bases. V shed 0 bases and J 7 bases; nucleotides not matched to a gene: 17. The CDR3 sequence is 20 residues long. CDR1 and CDR2 from the germline V gene are LNHDA and SQIVND (reference sequence). This CDR3 is CASSIDGTSGLSMSINTQYF. CDR3 sequence (DNA): TGTGCCAGTAGTATAGATGGGACTAGCGGGTTAAGTATGAGCATAAATACGCAGTATTTT. Filled out from reference TRBV19 and TRBJ2-3, the complete variable domain reads DGGITQSPKYLFRKEGQNVTLSCEQNLNHDAMYWYRQDPGQGLRLIYYSQIVNDFQKGDIAEGYSVSREKKESFPLTVTSAQKNPTAFYLCASSIDGTSGLSMSINTQYFGPGTRLTVL.